The 8 T cell receptor beta chains listed next were all sequenced from one sample in a study of identical twins' blood T cells. In TCRdb, the 5' RACE reads were re-called with MiXCR into one record per CDR3 protein. The data hold fewer than 450,000 distinct CDR3 sequences, with roughly 31% observed a single time. Sequencing was carried out using PBMCs. The receptors were sampled from a woman between 18 and 50 years old in good health.

The rearrangement uses TRBV4-3 and TRBJ2-1, with D hard to call. Germline-derived CDR1 and CDR2 are LGHNA and YSLEER. Trimming left V 0 bases short and J 0 bases short, with 12 bases between. This CDR3 comprises 17 residues. The CDR3 bases are TGCGCCAGCAGCCAAGAGGATTGGCGGAGCTCCTACAATGAGCAGTTCTTC. Protein sequence: CASSQEDWRSSYNEQFF.

With respect to this clonotype: A much larger clone differs from this one at a single base, so this may be a read error. This chain links TRBV20-1 with TRBJ1-5; D is possibly TRBD1 (6 bases). The germline V gene encodes CDR1 DFQATT and CDR2 SNEGSKA (reference sequence). Trimming left V 6 bases short and J 5 bases short, with 11 bases between. This CDR3 has 12 residues. In DNA, the CDR3 is TGCAGTGCAGGACAGAACGATCAGCCCCAGCATTTT. The encoded protein is CSAGQNDQPQHF.

This clonotype came up many times. The J gene is TRBJ1-3, the V gene TRBV20-1; D is unresolved. This CDR3 has 14 residues. Germline-derived CDR1 and CDR2 are DFQATT and SNEGSKA (reference sequence). V gave up 2 bases and J gave up 0 bases, with 8 bases separating them. The CDR3 DNA reads as TGCAGTGCTAGACACGGAGCCTCTGGAAACACCATATATTTT. Translating it yields CSARHGASGNTIYF.

This clonotype was counted only a few times. This chain connects TRBV18 to TRBJ1-1; no clear D gene. The CDR3 is 19 residues long. The V gene lost 5 bases and the J gene lost 5 bases, with 30 bases spanning the gap. CDR1 and CDR2 from the germline V gene are KGHSH and LQKENI. The CDR3 DNA sequence: TGTGCCAGCTCAGGTGGTTCATCGGCACGAACGAGATTTTGGACTGAAGCTTTCTTT. Protein sequence: CASSGGSSARTRFWTEAFF.

This sequence joins TRBV20-1 and TRBJ2-7; D is possibly TRBD1 or TRBD2 (5 bases each). This CDR3 has 15 residues. V gave up 1 base and J gave up 6 bases, with 19 bases separating them. Germline values: CDR1 DFQATT, CDR2 SNEGSKA (reference sequence). The CDR3 loop reads CSARVTGTFGGEQYF. The CDR3 nucleotides read TGCAGTGCTAGAGTTACCGGGACCTTTGGTGGCGAGCAGTACTTC.

This clonotype appeared a few times. The chain couples TRBV7-9 to TRBJ1-2; D is unresolved. V lost 5 bases and J lost 8, with 18 bases in between. In germline, CDR1 is SEHNR, CDR2 FQNEAQ (reference sequence). The CDR3 totals 14 residues. The CDR3 is CASSPLASTDGYTF. The CDR3 region has the DNA TGTGCCAGCAGCCCTTTGGCCAGCACCGACGGCTACACCTTC.

The rearrangement joins TRBV7-9 to TRBJ1-1, with a tentative D call TRBD1 (6 bases). V lost 3 bases and J lost 6, with 14 bases in between. This CDR3 has 14 residues. Germline V CDR1 and CDR2: SEHNR, FQNEAQ (reference sequence). In nucleotides, the CDR3 is TGTGCCAGCAGCTTGGTACAGGGCTATTCTGAAGCTTTCTTT. Its protein product is CASSLVQGYSEAFF.

The chain's CDR3 is CASSQLNRHEQYF. The CDR3 DNA sequence: TGTGCCAGCAGTCAATTAAATCGCCACGAGCAGTACTTC. The chain combines TRBV6-2 or TRBV6-3 with TRBJ2-7; D call uncertain. The V gene lost 5 bases and the J gene lost 5 bases, with 13 bases spanning the gap. Germline V gene sequence: CDR1 MNHEY, CDR2 SVGEGT. The CDR3 consists of 13 residues.